The 14 T cell receptor beta chains reported below all come from one sample, sequenced in a study of T cell repertoires in cytomegalovirus infection. TCRdb reanalysed the reads using MiXCR and keeps one entry per CDR3 protein. The sample holds fewer than 550,000 distinct CDR3 sequences, roughly 30% seen once. Sequencing input: PBMCs. All receptors derive from a human donor in good health (CMV status not recorded). Some clones in this sample may be carry-over from other donors' samples.

The rearrangement joins TRBV7-6 to TRBJ1-6; D is undetermined. Trimming shortened V by 3 bases and J by 0 bases, and 12 bases separated the two germline ends. Germline CDR1 is SGHVS and CDR2 is FNYEAQ. This CDR3 has 17 amino acids. Here the CDR3 reads CASSFDRVGSYNSPLHF. The CDR3 DNA follows: TGTGCCAGCAGCTTCGATCGGGTGGGCTCCTATAATTCACCCCTCCACTTT.

This clonotype came up a few times. J is TRBJ2-1 and V is TRBV12-3 or TRBV12-4; D perhaps matches TRBD1 (5 bases). Deletions cut 3 bases from V and 7 bases from J, with 16 bases between. This CDR3 region has 15 residues. CDR3: CASSFDQGTLNEQFF. The CDR3, as DNA: TGTGCCAGCAGTTTCGATCAGGGAACGCTTAATGAGCAGTTCTTC.

This clonotype was seen repeatedly, ten times or more. The chain uses TRBV7-2 and TRBJ1-5; D gene ambiguous. This CDR3 is 15 amino acids long. V lost 1 base, J lost 2 bases, and 9 bases lay in between. Germline CDR1 and CDR2: SGHTA and FQGNSA. CDR3 nucleotides: TGTGCCAGCAGCTTAGTCAGGTCCGGCAATCAGCCCCAGCATTTT. It encodes CASSLVRSGNQPQHF.

This clonotype was counted between two and nine times. The V gene is TRBV2, the J gene TRBJ2-5, with TRBD2 identical over 9 bases. The germline gives CDR1 SNHLY, CDR2 FYNNEI. J was trimmed by 4 bases and V by 4 bases; bases with no gene match: 7. The CDR3 sequence is 15 residues long. In DNA form, the CDR3 reads TGTGCCAGCAGTGCGACTAGCGGTGCCCCAGAGACCCAGTACTTC. This sequence encodes CASSATSGAPETQYF.

The table lists this clonotype with a few counts. The rearrangement links TRBV6-1 to TRBJ1-1; D call uncertain. In germline, CDR1 is MNHNS, CDR2 SASEGT. This CDR3 region has 16 residues. V lost 3 bases, J lost 4 bases, and 18 bases lay in between. The CDR3 DNA reads TGTGCCAGCAGTGATCAAGGGAGTTCTTCCAGCACTGAAGCTTTCTTT. Amino acids: CASSDQGSSSSTEAFF.

This clonotype was counted only a few times. The genes are TRBV7-9 and TRBJ2-7; the match to TRBD1 covers 8 bases. V was pared by 8 bases and J by 5 bases, with 11 bases of the junction left unmatched. The CDR3 has 14 amino acids. The V gene's germline CDR1 is SEHNR and CDR2 FQNEAQ (reference sequence). The CDR3 region has the DNA TGTGCCAGCCCCCCCGACAGGGGAGAAGACGAGCAGTACTTC. This encodes CASPPDRGEDEQYF.

The rearrangement links TRBV7-2 to TRBJ2-4; perhaps TRBD2 as D (6 bases). CDR3 length: 17 residues. Trimming took 0 bases from V and 2 from J, leaving 14 bases between them. Germline CDR1 and CDR2: SGHTA and FQGNSA. The CDR3 spells CASSLARLGLTKNIQYF. CDR3 nucleotides: TGTGCCAGCAGCTTAGCCCGACTAGGTTTAACCAAAAACATTCAGTACTTC.

This clonotype was seen a few times. The rearrangement uses TRBV7-9 and TRBJ2-7; no definite D call. Germline V gene sequence: CDR1 SEHNR, CDR2 FQNEAQ (reference sequence). The CDR3 length is 13 residues. V was pared by 4 bases and J by 3 bases, with 10 bases between. The chain's CDR3 is CASSSNPVYEQYF. The CDR3 DNA reads as TGTGCCAGCAGCTCCAACCCAGTCTACGAGCAGTACTTC. Based on the CDR3 plus reference TRBV7-9 and TRBJ2-7, the full variable domain is DTGVSQNPRHKITKRGQNVTFRCDPISEHNRLYWYRQTLGQGPEFLTYFQNEAQLEKSRLLSDRFSAERPKGSFSTLEIQRTEQGDSAMYLCASSSNPVYEQYFGPGTRLTVT.

The chain uses TRBV19 and TRBJ2-3; D call uncertain. Germline V CDR1 and CDR2: LNHDA, SQIVND (reference sequence). This CDR3 contains 14 residues. Trimming left V 6 bases short and J 5 bases short, with 15 bases between. The CDR3 region has the DNA TGTGCCAGTAGCCCTAAGGCGCTGATAGATACGCAGTATTTT. Amino acid sequence: CASSPKALIDTQYF. The full variable domain, rest sourced from reference TRBV19 and TRBJ2-3, is DGGITQSPKYLFRKEGQNVTLSCEQNLNHDAMYWYRQDPGQGLRLIYYSQIVNDFQKGDIAEGYSVSREKKESFPLTVTSAQKNPTAFYLCASSPKALIDTQYFGPGTRLTVL.

This clonotype was seen more than once but under ten times. The V and J genes are TRBV6-5 and TRBJ2-3; unclear D gene. Germline loops: CDR1 MNHEY, CDR2 SVGAGI. The CDR3 is 14 residues long. V lost 0 bases, J lost 6 bases, and 10 bases lay in between. The CDR3 coding sequence is TGTGCCAGCAGTTACTCTGCCCGGGCTGATACGCAGTATTTT. It encodes CASSYSARADTQYF.

At least ten counts were recorded for this clonotype. The chain combines TRBV7-8 with TRBJ1-4; tentatively, D is TRBD1 (5 bases). Per the germline V gene, CDR1 is SGHVS and CDR2 is FQNEAQ. This CDR3 has 21 amino acids. Trimming pared 5 bases from V and 4 bases from J, leaving 32 bases between. Here the CDR3 reads CASSPIRRGAASGHLNEKLFF. The CDR3 bases are TGTGCCAGCAGCCCTATACGGAGAGGAGCTGCGTCTGGACATCTTAATGAAAAACTGTTTTTT.

In the case of this clonotype: Compared with germline, one end of the junction differs, possibly owing to a read error. This rearrangement joins TRBV11-2 to TRBJ2-3; D gene uncertain. Germline CDR1 is SGHAT and CDR2 is FQNNGV. The CDR3 is made up of 12 amino acids. As DNA, the CDR3 is TGTGCCAGCAGCTTGATGGGTGATACGCGGTATTTT. Translation gives CASSLMGDTRYF. The full variable domain, rest sourced from reference TRBV11-2 and TRBJ2-3, is EAGVAQSPRYKIIEKRQSVAFWCNPISGHATLYWYQQILGQGPKLLIQFQNNGVVDDSQLPKDRFSAERLKGVDSTLKIQPAKLEDSAVYLCASSLMGDTRYFGPGTRLTVL.

The chain is built from TRBV10-3 and TRBJ1-4, with D unclear. Germline V gene sequence: CDR1 ENHRY, CDR2 SYGVKD. Trimming shortened V by 5 bases and J by 7 bases, and 14 bases separated the two germline ends. The CDR3 sequence is 14 residues long. DNA for the CDR3: TGTGCCATCAGTCAAGGCCCGGACGGTGAAAAACTGTTTTTT. Its translation is CAISQGPDGEKLFF.

This chain joins TRBV5-5 and TRBJ1-2; 7 bases match TRBD1. Germline CDR1 is SGHKS and CDR2 is YYEKEE (reference sequence). Trimming took 3 bases from V and 0 from J; bases not matched to a gene: 5. The CDR3 contains 15 residues. The CDR3 nucleotides read TGTGCCAGCAGCTCGGGACAGTTAGCTAACTATGGCTACACCTTC. Amino acids: CASSSGQLANYGYTF. The whole variable domain, filled in from reference TRBV5-5 and TRBJ1-2, reads DAGVTQSPTHLIKTRGQQVTLRCSPISGHKSVSWYQQVLGQGPQFIFQYYEKEERGRGNFPDRFSARQFPNYSSELNVNALLLGDSALYLCASSSGQLANYGYTFGSGTRLTVV.